Detailed here is one T cell receptor beta chain. Its antigen is still unknown. The data are from a study of T cells in Graves' hyperthyroidism and ophthalmopathy. Authors of the study amplified TCR beta CDR3 regions from RNA transcripts. Using the HTBI primer set, a first-round RT-PCR was run on the TCR CDR3. TCRdb re-derived calls from the multiplex PCR reads in MiXCR, one entry per CDR3 protein. The table shows 500,000 to 650,000 distinct CDR3 sequences, with approximately 17% occurring only once. The CDR3 spans 15 residues. V was cut by 7 bases and J by 6 bases, with 18 bases left in between. Germline loops: CDR1 SNHLY, CDR2 FYNNEI. Findings of the study overall: In the blood, most expanded thyroid clonotypes above 0.001 appeared as well.

The genes are TRBV2 and TRBJ2-2; the D gene could be TRBD1 or TRBD2 (5 bases each). Source material: blood. This TCR derives from a young woman with Graves' ophthalmopathy. The CDR3 sequence is CASKARDQTPGELFF. The CDR3 nucleotides read TGTGCCAGCAAGGCCCGGGACCAAACCCCCGGGGAGCTGTTTTTT.